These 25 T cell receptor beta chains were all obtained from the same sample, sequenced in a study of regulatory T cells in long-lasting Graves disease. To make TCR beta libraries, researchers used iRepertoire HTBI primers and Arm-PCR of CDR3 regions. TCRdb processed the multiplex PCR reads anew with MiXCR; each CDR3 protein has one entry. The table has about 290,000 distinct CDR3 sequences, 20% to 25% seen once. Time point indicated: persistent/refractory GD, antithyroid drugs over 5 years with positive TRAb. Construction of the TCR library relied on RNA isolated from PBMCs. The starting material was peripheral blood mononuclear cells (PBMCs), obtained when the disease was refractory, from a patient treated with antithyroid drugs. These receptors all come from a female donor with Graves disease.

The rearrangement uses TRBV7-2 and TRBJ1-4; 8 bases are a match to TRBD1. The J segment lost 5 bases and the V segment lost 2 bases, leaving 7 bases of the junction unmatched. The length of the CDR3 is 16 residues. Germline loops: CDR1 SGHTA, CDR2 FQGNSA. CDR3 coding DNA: TGTGCCAGCAGCTTATCAGGGGGCGACGGAAATGAAAAACTGTTTTTT. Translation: CASSLSGGDGNEKLFF.

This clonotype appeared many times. This CDR3 reads CASSLDGDSSYEQYF. As DNA, the CDR3 is TGTGCCAGCAGCTTAGATGGGGACAGCTCCTACGAGCAGTACTTC. The chain employs TRBV11-1 and TRBJ2-7, with 7 bases fitting TRBD1. The trim removed 1 base at V and 0 bases at J, leaving 3 bases unmatched. The CDR3 extends over 15 amino acids. Germline V gene lookup returns CDR1 SGHAT and CDR2 FQDESV (reference sequence).

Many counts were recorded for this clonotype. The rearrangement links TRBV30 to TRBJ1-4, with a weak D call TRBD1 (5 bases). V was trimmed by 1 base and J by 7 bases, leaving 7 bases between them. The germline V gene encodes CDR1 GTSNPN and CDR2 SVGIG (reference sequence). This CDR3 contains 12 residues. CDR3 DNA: TGTGCCTGGAGTGAAGGGGTTGAAAAACTGTTTTTT. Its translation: CAWSEGVEKLFF.

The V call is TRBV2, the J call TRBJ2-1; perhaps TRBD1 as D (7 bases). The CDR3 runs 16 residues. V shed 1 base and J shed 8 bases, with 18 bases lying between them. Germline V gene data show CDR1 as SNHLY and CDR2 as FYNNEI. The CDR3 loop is CASSEETGPGGHEQFF. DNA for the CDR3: TGTGCCAGCAGTGAAGAAACGGGACCAGGGGGGCATGAGCAGTTCTTC.

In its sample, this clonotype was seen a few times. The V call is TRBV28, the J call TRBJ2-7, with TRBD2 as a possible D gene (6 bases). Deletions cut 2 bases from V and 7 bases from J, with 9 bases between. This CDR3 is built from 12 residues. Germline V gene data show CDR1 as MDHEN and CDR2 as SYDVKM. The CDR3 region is CASSLMSGEQYF. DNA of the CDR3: TGTGCCAGCAGTTTAATGAGCGGGGAGCAGTACTTC.

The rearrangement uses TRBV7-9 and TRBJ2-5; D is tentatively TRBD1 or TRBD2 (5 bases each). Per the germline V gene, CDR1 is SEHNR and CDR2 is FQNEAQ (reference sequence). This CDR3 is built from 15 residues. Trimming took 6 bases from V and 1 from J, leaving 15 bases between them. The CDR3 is CASSPPREPQETQYF. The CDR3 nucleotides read TGTGCCAGCAGTCCTCCCAGGGAGCCCCAAGAGACCCAGTACTTC.

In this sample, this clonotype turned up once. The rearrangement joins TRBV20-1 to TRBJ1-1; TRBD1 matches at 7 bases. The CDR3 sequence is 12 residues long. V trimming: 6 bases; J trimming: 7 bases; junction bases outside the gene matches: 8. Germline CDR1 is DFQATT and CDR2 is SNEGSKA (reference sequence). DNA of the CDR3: TGCAGTGCCACAGGGGCACCCTTTGAAGCTTTCTTT. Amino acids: CSATGAPFEAFF.

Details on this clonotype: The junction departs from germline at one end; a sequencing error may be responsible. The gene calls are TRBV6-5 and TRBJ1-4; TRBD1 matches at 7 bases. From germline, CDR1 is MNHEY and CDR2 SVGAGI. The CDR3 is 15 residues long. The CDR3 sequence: CASRYSDRSSEKLFF. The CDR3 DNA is TGTGCCAGCAGGTACTCGGACAGGTCAAGTGAAAAACTGTTTTTT.

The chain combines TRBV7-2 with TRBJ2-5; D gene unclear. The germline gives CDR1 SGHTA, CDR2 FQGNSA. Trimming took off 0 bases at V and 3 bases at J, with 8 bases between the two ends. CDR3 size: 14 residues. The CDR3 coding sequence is TGTGCCAGCAGCTTAGCGCGATGGGAAGAGACCCAGTACTTC. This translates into CASSLARWEETQYF.

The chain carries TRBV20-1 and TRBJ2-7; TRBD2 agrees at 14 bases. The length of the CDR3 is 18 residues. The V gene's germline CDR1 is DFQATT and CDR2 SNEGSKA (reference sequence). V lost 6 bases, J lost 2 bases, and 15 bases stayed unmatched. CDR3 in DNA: TGCAGTGCGGATTCCGGGACTAGCGGGAGAGGCTCCGCCTACGAGCAGTACTTC. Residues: CSADSGTSGRGSAYEQYF.

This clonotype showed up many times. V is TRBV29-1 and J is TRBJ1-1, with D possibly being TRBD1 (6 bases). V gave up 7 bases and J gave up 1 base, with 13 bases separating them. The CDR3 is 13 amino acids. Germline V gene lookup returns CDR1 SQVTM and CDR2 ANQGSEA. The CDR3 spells CSAAGTPNTEAFF. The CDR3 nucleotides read TGCAGCGCTGCCGGGACACCGAACACTGAAGCTTTCTTT.

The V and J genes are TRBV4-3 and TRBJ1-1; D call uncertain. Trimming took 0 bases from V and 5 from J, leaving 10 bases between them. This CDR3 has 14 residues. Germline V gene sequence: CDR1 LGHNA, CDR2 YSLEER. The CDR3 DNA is TGCGCCAGCAGCCAAGAGGTCCGAGGAACTGAAGCTTTCTTT. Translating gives CASSQEVRGTEAFF.

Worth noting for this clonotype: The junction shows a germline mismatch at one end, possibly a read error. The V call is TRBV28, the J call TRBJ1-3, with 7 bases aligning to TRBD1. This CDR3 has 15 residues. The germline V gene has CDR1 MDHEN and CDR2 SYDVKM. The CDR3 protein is CASSGDSPSGTTIYF. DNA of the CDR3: TGTGCCAGCAGCGGGGACAGCCCCTCTGGAACCACCATATATTTT.

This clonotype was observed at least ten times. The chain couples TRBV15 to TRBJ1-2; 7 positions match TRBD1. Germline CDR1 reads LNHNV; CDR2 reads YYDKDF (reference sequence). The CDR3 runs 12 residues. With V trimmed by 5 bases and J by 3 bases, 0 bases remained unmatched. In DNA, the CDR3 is TGTGCCACCAGCCAGGGGGACTATGGCTACACCTTC. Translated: CATSQGDYGYTF.

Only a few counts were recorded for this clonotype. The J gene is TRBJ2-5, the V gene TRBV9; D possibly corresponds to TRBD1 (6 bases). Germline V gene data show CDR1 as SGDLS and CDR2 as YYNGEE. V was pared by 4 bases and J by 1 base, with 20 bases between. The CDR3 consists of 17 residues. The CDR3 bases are TGTGCCAGCAGCTCTTACACTCCCGGACAGACCCAAGAGACCCAGTACTTC. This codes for CASSSYTPGQTQETQYF. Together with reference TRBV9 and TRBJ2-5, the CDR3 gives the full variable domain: DSGVTQTPKHLITATGQRVTLRCSPRSGDLSVYWYQQSLDQGLQFLIQYYNGEERAKGNILERFSAQQFPDLHSELNLSSLELGDSALYFCASSSYTPGQTQETQYFGPGTRLLVL.

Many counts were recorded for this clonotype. DNA for the CDR3: TGTGCCAGCAGCCAGACCGCGGAGTCTACCAATGGCTACACCTTC. It encodes CASSQTAESTNGYTF. The genes are TRBV9 and TRBJ1-2; D is uncertain. The germline V gene encodes CDR1 SGDLS and CDR2 YYNGEE. This CDR3 region has 15 residues. V was clipped by 4 bases and J by 6 bases, with 19 bases between them.

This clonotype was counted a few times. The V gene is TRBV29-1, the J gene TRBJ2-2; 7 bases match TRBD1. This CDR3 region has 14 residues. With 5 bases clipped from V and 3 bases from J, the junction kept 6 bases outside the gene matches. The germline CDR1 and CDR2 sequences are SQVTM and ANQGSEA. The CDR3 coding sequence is TGCAGCGTTAGACAGGGACCTTACACCGGGGAGCTGTTTTTT. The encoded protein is CSVRQGPYTGELFF.

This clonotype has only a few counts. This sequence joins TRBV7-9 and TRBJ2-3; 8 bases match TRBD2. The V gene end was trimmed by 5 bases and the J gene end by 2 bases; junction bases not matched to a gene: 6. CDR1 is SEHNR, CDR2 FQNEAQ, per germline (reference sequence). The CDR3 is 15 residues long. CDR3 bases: TGTGCCAGCAGCCCAAGCGGGAGTGCCACAGATACGCAGTATTTT. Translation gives CASSPSGSATDTQYF.

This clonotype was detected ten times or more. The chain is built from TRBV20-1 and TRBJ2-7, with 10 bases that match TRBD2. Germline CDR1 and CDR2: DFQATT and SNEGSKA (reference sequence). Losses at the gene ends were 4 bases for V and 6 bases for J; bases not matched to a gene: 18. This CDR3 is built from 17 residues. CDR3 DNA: TGCAGTGCTATAGATTCTTTAGCGGGAGGTACTCGCTCCGAGCAGTACTTC. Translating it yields CSAIDSLAGGTRSEQYF.

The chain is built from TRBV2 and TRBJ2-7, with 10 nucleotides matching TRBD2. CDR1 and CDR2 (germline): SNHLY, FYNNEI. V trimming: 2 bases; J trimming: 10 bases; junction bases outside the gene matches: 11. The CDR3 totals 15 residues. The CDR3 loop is CASSELSSGSRHQYF. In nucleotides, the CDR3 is TGTGCCAGCAGTGAACTCTCTAGCGGGAGTAGGCATCAGTACTTC.

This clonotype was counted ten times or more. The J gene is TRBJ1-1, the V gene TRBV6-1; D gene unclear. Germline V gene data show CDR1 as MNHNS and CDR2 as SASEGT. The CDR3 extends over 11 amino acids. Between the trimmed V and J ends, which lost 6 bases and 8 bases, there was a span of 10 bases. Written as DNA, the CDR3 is TGTGCCAGCAGAGTTCGAATCGAAGCTTTCTTT. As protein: CASRVRIEAFF.

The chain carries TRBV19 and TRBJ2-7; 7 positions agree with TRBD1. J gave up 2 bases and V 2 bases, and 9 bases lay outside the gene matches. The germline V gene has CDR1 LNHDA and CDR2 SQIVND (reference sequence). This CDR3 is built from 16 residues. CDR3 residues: CASSISPGQIPYEQYF. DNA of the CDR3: TGTGCCAGTAGTATAAGCCCGGGACAGATTCCCTACGAGCAGTACTTC.

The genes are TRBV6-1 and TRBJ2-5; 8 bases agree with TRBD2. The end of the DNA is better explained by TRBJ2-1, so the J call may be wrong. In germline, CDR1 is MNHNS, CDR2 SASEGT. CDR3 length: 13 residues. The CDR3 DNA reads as TGTGCCAGCAGCCCCGGGGGGGGCTCCGTGCAGTTCTTC. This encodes CASSPGGGSVQFF.

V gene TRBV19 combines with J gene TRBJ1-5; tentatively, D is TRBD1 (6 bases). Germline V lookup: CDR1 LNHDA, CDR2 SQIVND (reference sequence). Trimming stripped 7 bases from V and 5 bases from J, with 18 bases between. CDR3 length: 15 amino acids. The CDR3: CASTPPGTQYQPQHF. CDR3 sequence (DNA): TGTGCCAGTACCCCCCCGGGGACACAATATCAGCCCCAGCATTTT. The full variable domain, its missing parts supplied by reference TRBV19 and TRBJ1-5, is DGGITQSPKYLFRKEGQNVTLSCEQNLNHDAMYWYRQDPGQGLRLIYYSQIVNDFQKGDIAEGYSVSREKKESFPLTVTSAQKNPTAFYLCASTPPGTQYQPQHFGDGTRLSIL.

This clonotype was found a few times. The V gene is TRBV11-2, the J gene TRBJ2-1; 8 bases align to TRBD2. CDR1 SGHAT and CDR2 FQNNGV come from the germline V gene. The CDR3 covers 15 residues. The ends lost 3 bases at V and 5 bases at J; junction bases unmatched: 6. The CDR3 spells CASSFSGEGHNEQFF. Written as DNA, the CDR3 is TGTGCCAGCAGCTTTAGCGGGGAGGGGCACAATGAGCAGTTCTTC.